Below, 14 T cell receptor beta chains from the same sample are listed, as sequenced in a study of T cell responses to AZD1222 COVID-19 vaccine. Method: immunoSEQ multiplex PCR; TCRdb's copy keeps in-frame clones and lacks some. This sample has approximately 130,000 clones, with over 85% found just once. The starting material was peripheral blood, obtained on day 0 of AZD1222 vaccination. The source of these receptors is an adult in good health.

The CDR3 DNA reads as TGCGCCAGCAGCCCCTCCGGTGGGGGTAGTAATAATTCACCCCTCCACTTT. Residues: CASSPSGGGSNNSPLHF. The chain is built from TRBV5-1 and TRBJ1-6, with a weak D call TRBD1 (5 bases). The CDR3 runs 17 residues. The germline CDR1 and CDR2 sequences are SGHRS and YFSETQ. V was shortened by 4 bases and J by 5 bases, with 19 bases between the two germline ends. Full variable domain (remainder filled in from reference TRBV5-1 and TRBJ1-6): KAGVTQTPRYLIKTRGQQVTLSCSPISGHRSVSWYQQTPGQGLQFLFEYFSETQRNKGNFPGRFSGRQFSNSRSEMNVSTLELGDSALYLCASSPSGGGSNNSPLHFGNGTRLTVT.

The chain recombines TRBV4-3 with TRBJ1-2; D unclear. The germline CDR1 and CDR2 sequences are LGHNA and YSLEER. Deletions cut 1 base from V and 5 bases from J, with 14 bases between. This CDR3 is built from 15 residues. The CDR3 bases are TGCGCCAGCAGCCAAGTGGAGGCCAAATCTTATGGCTACACCTTC. The encoded protein is CASSQVEAKSYGYTF.

This chain joins TRBV13 and TRBJ2-5, with D perhaps TRBD2 (7 bases). The CDR3 consists of 16 residues. Trimming took off 5 bases at V and 4 bases at J, with 20 bases between the two ends. Germline V gene sequence: CDR1 PRHDT, CDR2 FYEKMQ (reference sequence). CDR3 nucleotide sequence: TGTGCCAGCAGCCTTAGTGTTACGGGGGGCCGAGAGACCCAGTACTTC. Protein sequence: CASSLSVTGGRETQYF.

The chain links TRBV2 to TRBJ1-2; perhaps TRBD1 as D (6 bases). From germline, CDR1 is SNHLY and CDR2 FYNNEI. The germline V and J ends were trimmed by 8 bases and 7 bases, with 14 bases remaining between them. CDR3 size: 12 residues. CDR3 nucleotides: TGTGCCAGCTCCCGGGAGGGGGTTGGCTACACCTTC. This gives the protein CASSREGVGYTF. The full variable domain, in which reference TRBV2 and TRBJ1-2 provide the parts outside the CDR3, is EPEVTQTPSHQVTQMGQEVILRCVPISNHLYFYWYRQILGQKVEFLVSFYNNEISEKSEIFDDQFSVERPDGSNFTLKIRSTKLEDSAMYFCASSREGVGYTFGSGTRLTVV.

The chain joins TRBV7-8 to TRBJ2-1, with 7 bases lining up with TRBD2. The CDR3 is 12 amino acids. Trimming at V came to 2 bases and at J to 10 bases, leaving 2 bases not matched to a gene. Per germline, CDR1 SGHVS and CDR2 FQNEAQ. CDR3 DNA sequence: TGTGCCAGCAGCTTAATGGGACTAGAGCAGTTCTTC. This codes for CASSLMGLEQFF.

This chain joins TRBV6-1 and TRBJ1-2, with no clear D. This CDR3 is 15 amino acids long. Trimming shortened V by 1 base and J by 2 bases, and 11 bases separated the two germline ends. The V gene's germline CDR1 is MNHNS and CDR2 SASEGT. The CDR3 region has the DNA TGTGCCAGCAGTGAAGTGGTAGGAGCCAACTATGGCTACACCTTC. Translation: CASSEVVGANYGYTF.

The CDR3 DNA sequence: TGTGCTAGTGGTAACCCGGAGGGAAACACCATATATTTT. Translating gives CASGNPEGNTIYF. This sequence joins TRBV12-5 and TRBJ1-3; D ambiguous. CDR3 size: 13 residues. Germline CDR1 and CDR2: LGHNT and FRNRAP. Deletions cut 5 bases from V and 4 bases from J, with 9 bases between.

The genes are TRBV28 and TRBJ1-4; no clear D. Looked up from germline, CDR1 is MDHEN and CDR2 is SYDVKM. The germline V and J ends were trimmed by 5 bases and 7 bases, with 11 bases remaining between them. This CDR3 comprises 13 residues. CDR3 in DNA: TGTGCCAGCAGTCCGCCTACGGGTGAAAAACTGTTTTTT. Translated: CASSPPTGEKLFF. Filled out from reference TRBV28 and TRBJ1-4, the complete variable domain reads DVKVTQSSRYLVKRTGEKVFLECVQDMDHENMFWYRQDPGLGLRLIYFSYDVKMKEKGDIPEGYSVSREKKERFSLILESASTNQTSMYLCASSPPTGEKLFFGSGTQLSVL.

The genes are TRBV9 and TRBJ1-1, with 8 nucleotides matching TRBD1. V shed 2 bases and J 1 base; nucleotides not matched to a gene: 4. Germline CDR1 is SGDLS and CDR2 is YYNGEE. This CDR3 comprises 15 residues. The CDR3: CASSVQGAGNTEAFF. The DNA of the CDR3 is TGTGCCAGCAGCGTTCAGGGGGCCGGGAACACTGAAGCTTTCTTT. The variable domain in full, with the rest retrieved from reference TRBV9 and TRBJ1-1, is DSGVTQTPKHLITATGQRVTLRCSPRSGDLSVYWYQQSLDQGLQFLIQYYNGEERAKGNILERFSAQQFPDLHSELNLSSLELGDSALYFCASSVQGAGNTEAFFGQGTRLTVV.

The chain couples TRBV10-3 to TRBJ1-5, with D possibly being TRBD1 (5 bases). Germline V gives CDR1 ENHRY, CDR2 SYGVKD. The CDR3 has 16 residues. The V end lost 9 bases, the J end lost 3 bases, and 21 bases lay between the germline ends. CDR3 in amino acids: CAISASIMGVNQPQHF. DNA for the CDR3: TGTGCCATTTCCGCCTCCATTATGGGGGTCAATCAGCCCCAGCATTTT.

The chain is built from TRBV6-1 and TRBJ1-2, with D unclear. Germline lookup yields CDR1 MNHNS and CDR2 SASEGT. The CDR3 is 14 residues long. Trimming removed 2 bases from V and 2 bases from J, with 9 bases in between. DNA for the CDR3: TGTGCCAGCAGTGAAATTGGCACCAACTATGGCTACACCTTC. Its protein is CASSEIGTNYGYTF.

V usage is TRBV28 and J usage is TRBJ1-5; D is undetermined. CDR3 length: 12 residues. The germline V and J ends were trimmed by 6 bases and 3 bases, with 6 bases remaining between them. Germline CDR1 and CDR2: MDHEN and SYDVKM. The CDR3: CASRRINQPQHF. CDR3 DNA sequence: TGTGCCAGCAGGCGCATCAATCAGCCCCAGCATTTT.

This clone came up a few times. The chain is built from TRBV9 and TRBJ2-7; 7 bases map to TRBD1. Looked up from germline, CDR1 is SGDLS and CDR2 is YYNGEE. Unmatched junction bases numbered 12, after V lost 3 bases and J lost 6 bases. The CDR3 length is 15 residues. The CDR3 DNA sequence: TGTGCCAGCAGCGGGGTGACCCAGGGGGTATCCGAGCAGTACTTC. This codes for CASSGVTQGVSEQYF. The full variable domain, with the rest looked up from reference TRBV9 and TRBJ2-7, is DSGVTQTPKHLITATGQRVTLRCSPRSGDLSVYWYQQSLDQGLQFLIQYYNGEERAKGNILERFSAQQFPDLHSELNLSSLELGDSALYFCASSGVTQGVSEQYFGPGTRLTVT.

The chain combines TRBV9 with TRBJ1-2; weak D call: TRBD1 (6 bases). Germline CDR1 reads SGDLS; CDR2 reads YYNGEE. The V and J ends lost 4 bases and 8 bases respectively, with 18 bases between them. The CDR3 is made up of 14 amino acids. This CDR3 reads CASSSDRHMGGYTF. CDR3 sequence (DNA): TGTGCCAGCAGCTCAGACAGGCACATGGGAGGCTACACCTTC. Variable domain in full (rest from reference TRBV9 and TRBJ1-2): DSGVTQTPKHLITATGQRVTLRCSPRSGDLSVYWYQQSLDQGLQFLIQYYNGEERAKGNILERFSAQQFPDLHSELNLSSLELGDSALYFCASSSDRHMGGYTFGSGTRLTVV.